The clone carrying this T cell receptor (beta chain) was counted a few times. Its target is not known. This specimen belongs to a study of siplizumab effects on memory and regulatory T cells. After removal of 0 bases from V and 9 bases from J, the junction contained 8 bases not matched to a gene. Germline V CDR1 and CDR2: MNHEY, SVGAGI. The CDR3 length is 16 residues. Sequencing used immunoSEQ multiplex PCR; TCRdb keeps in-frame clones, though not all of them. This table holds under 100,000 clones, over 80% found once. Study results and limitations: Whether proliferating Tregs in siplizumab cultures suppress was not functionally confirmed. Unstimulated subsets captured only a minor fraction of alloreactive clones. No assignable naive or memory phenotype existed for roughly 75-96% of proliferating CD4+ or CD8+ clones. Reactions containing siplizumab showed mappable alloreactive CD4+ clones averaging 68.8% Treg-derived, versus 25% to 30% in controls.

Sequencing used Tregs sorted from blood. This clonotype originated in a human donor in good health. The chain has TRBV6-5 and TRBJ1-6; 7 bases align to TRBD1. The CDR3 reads CASSYSPDRVISPLHF. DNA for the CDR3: TGTGCCAGCAGTTACTCACCAGACAGGGTGATTTCACCCCTCCACTTT.